This passage covers 25 T cell receptor beta chains from one sample sequenced in a study of lymphopenia after photon versus proton radiotherapy. Data came from immunoSEQ multiplex PCR; TCRdb stores just in-frame clones and leaves some out. Found here are about 49,000 clones, around 88% of them singletons; the top ten hold about 29%. Sequenced material: peripheral blood, taken from a patient treated with photon-based radiotherapy. The receptors were gathered from a man aged 45-60 years with gastric cancer.

CDR3 in DNA: TGTGCCAGCAGTGGACTAGCGGGAGCCGGGGAGCTGTTTTTT. Protein sequence: CASSGLAGAGELFF. The V gene is TRBV6-5, the J gene TRBJ2-2, with 13 bases matching TRBD2. Losses at the gene ends were 5 bases for V and 6 bases for J; bases not matched to a gene: 0. The germline gives CDR1 MNHEY, CDR2 SVGAGI. This CDR3 contains 14 residues.

V is TRBV11-2 and J is TRBJ2-6; a weak D match, TRBD2 (6 bases). V lost 3 bases and J lost 2, with 8 bases in between. This CDR3 has 15 residues. Germline loops: CDR1 SGHAT, CDR2 FQNNGV. Written as DNA, the CDR3 is TGTGCCAGCAGCTTCGGGGGAACTGGGGCCAACGTCCTGACTTTC. It specifies CASSFGGTGANVLTF.

J is TRBJ1-3 and V is TRBV10-2, with D possibly matching TRBD1 (5 bases). Germline-derived CDR1 and CDR2 are WSHSY and SAAADI. The CDR3 consists of 15 residues. V was pared by 6 bases and J by 3 bases, with 15 bases between. CDR3 loop: CASSTGELGGNTIYF. The CDR3 DNA sequence: TGCGCCAGCAGCACGGGGGAGTTGGGTGGAAACACCATATATTTT.

This chain uses TRBV20-1 with TRBJ2-1; the D gene is possibly TRBD1 (6 bases). V lost 3 bases and J lost 8, with 8 bases in between. The CDR3 covers 11 residues. The germline CDR1 and CDR2 sequences are DFQATT and SNEGSKA (reference sequence). The CDR3 DNA reads TGCAGTGCTAGGTACAGGGATGAGCAGTTCTTC. This encodes CSARYRDEQFF.

The gene calls are TRBV6-5 and TRBJ2-5; 7 nucleotides agree with TRBD1. CDR1 and CDR2 from the germline V gene are MNHEY and SVGAGI. The V and J ends lost 2 bases and 1 base, in that order; junction bases with no gene match: 1. This CDR3 spans 14 amino acids. This chain's CDR3 is CASSYRDSQETQYF. DNA for the CDR3: TGTGCCAGCAGTTACCGGGACAGCCAAGAGACCCAGTACTTC.

V and J are TRBV2 and TRBJ2-3; TRBD2 matches at 16 bases. The CDR3 spans 14 residues. Germline-derived CDR1 and CDR2 are SNHLY and FYNNEI. With 7 bases clipped from V and 9 bases from J, the junction kept 4 bases outside the gene matches. Here the CDR3 reads CASNAGLAGGTQYF. The CDR3, as DNA: TGTGCCAGCAACGCGGGACTAGCGGGAGGGACGCAGTATTTT.

This chain uses TRBV5-6 with TRBJ1-2; no reliable D call. CDR3 length: 13 residues. Germline V gene lookup returns CDR1 SGHDT and CDR2 YYEEEE. Trimming shortened V by 2 bases and J by 5 bases, and 10 bases separated the two germline ends. The CDR3 DNA sequence: TGTGCCAGCAGCTTTATAGGCGGGTATGGCTACACCTTC. Its translation is CASSFIGGYGYTF.

This clone was picked up one time. This chain connects TRBV7-8 to TRBJ1-1; D might be TRBD1 (5 bases). Germline CDR1 SGHVS, CDR2 FQNEAQ. The CDR3 consists of 13 residues. Trimming removed 1 base from V and 6 bases from J, with 9 bases in between. CDR3 coding DNA: TGTGCCAGCAGCTTAGGGGGGGTCTCTGAAGCTTTCTTT. Protein product: CASSLGGVSEAFF.

The rearrangement joins TRBV5-1 to TRBJ2-1; TRBD2 agrees at 7 bases. The length of the CDR3 is 16 residues. V dropped 4 bases and J dropped 8; count of bases not matched to a gene: 15. Germline V lookup: CDR1 SGHRS, CDR2 YFSETQ. DNA for the CDR3: TGCGCCAGCAGCCCGGATTTAGCGGGTCAGGGCCATGAGCAGTTCTTC. It is translated as CASSPDLAGQGHEQFF.

In its sample, this clone was seen a few times. This rearrangement joins TRBV19 to TRBJ2-7, with unresolved D. V was shortened by 5 bases and J by 1 base, with 9 bases between the two germline ends. This CDR3 is 13 amino acids long. The V gene's germline CDR1 is LNHDA and CDR2 SQIVND (reference sequence). The CDR3 reads CASSPKRSYEQYF. DNA of the CDR3: TGTGCCAGTAGTCCCAAGCGATCCTACGAGCAGTACTTC.

This clone occurred once. The chain uses TRBV7-9 and TRBJ2-6; a weak D match, TRBD1 (5 bases). Deletions cut 2 bases from V and 9 bases from J, with 8 bases between. The CDR3 sequence is 13 residues long. The germline gives CDR1 SEHNR, CDR2 FQNEAQ (reference sequence). The CDR3 DNA sequence: TGTGCCAGCAGCTTATGGGGCGGCAACGTCCTGACTTTC. It translates to CASSLWGGNVLTF.

The chain joins TRBV5-4 to TRBJ2-1; TRBD2 agrees at 10 bases. CDR1 and CDR2 (germline): SGHNT, YYREEE (reference sequence). CDR3 length: 15 residues. Losses at the gene ends were 4 bases for V and 4 bases for J; bases not matched to a gene: 5. The CDR3: CASSHEGLAYNEQFF. DNA of the CDR3: TGTGCCAGCAGCCACGAGGGACTAGCGTACAATGAGCAGTTCTTC.

This clone showed up just once. This chain links TRBV5-6 with TRBJ2-3; D possibly corresponds to TRBD2 (6 bases). CDR1 and CDR2 from the germline V gene are SGHDT and YYEEEE. V was trimmed by 3 bases and J by 1 base, leaving 15 bases between them. The CDR3 totals 16 residues. CDR3 sequence reads: CASSWGLPTGTDTQYF. In DNA form, the CDR3 reads TGTGCCAGCAGCTGGGGACTGCCAACTGGCACAGATACGCAGTATTTT.

The rearrangement uses TRBV19 and TRBJ2-7; D may correspond to TRBD1 or TRBD2 (5 bases each). Germline lookup yields CDR1 LNHDA and CDR2 SQIVND (reference sequence). The CDR3 extends over 16 amino acids. Trimming took 4 bases from V and 1 from J, leaving 17 bases between them. The CDR3 loop reads CASSKPGPTKSYEQYF. CDR3 bases: TGTGCCAGTAGTAAACCGGGACCAACGAAATCCTACGAGCAGTACTTC.

This clone was counted between two and nine times. The chain is built from TRBV5-1 and TRBJ2-3, with 9 bases matching TRBD2. The CDR3 runs 16 residues. With 1 base clipped from V and 2 bases from J, the junction kept 5 bases outside the gene matches. Germline CDR1 and CDR2: SGHRS and YFSETQ. This chain's CDR3 is CASSLTAGGPTDTQYF. Written as DNA, the CDR3 is TGCGCCAGCAGCTTGACTGCGGGAGGGCCCACAGATACGCAGTATTTT.

This chain connects TRBV27 to TRBJ1-1; D remains ambiguous. CDR3 length: 14 amino acids. Per the germline V gene, CDR1 is MNHEY and CDR2 is SMNVEV (reference sequence). V was trimmed by 5 bases and J by 5 bases, leaving 15 bases between them. CDR3 in amino acids: CASSPVLVGTEAFF. In DNA form, the CDR3 reads TGTGCCAGCAGTCCGGTTTTGGTTGGGACTGAAGCTTTCTTT.

The V and J genes are TRBV5-1 and TRBJ2-5; 8 bases are shared with TRBD2. CDR3 size: 16 residues. Germline V gives CDR1 SGHRS, CDR2 YFSETQ. Trimming at V came to 2 bases and at J to 2 bases, leaving 8 bases not matched to a gene. The CDR3, as DNA: TGCGCCAGCAGCTTCGGGGACTCTAGCGGGCAAGAGACCCAGTACTTC. Protein sequence: CASSFGDSSGQETQYF.

This chain connects TRBV19 to TRBJ1-5; D is uncertain. This CDR3 has 13 residues. CDR1 is LNHDA and CDR2 is SQIVND in the germline V gene (reference sequence). Trimming cost V 6 bases and J 4 bases, with 10 bases left between them. CDR3 sequence: CASRPGRNQPQHF. The CDR3 nucleotides read TGTGCCAGTAGGCCCGGACGGAATCAGCCCCAGCATTTT.

The V and J genes are TRBV6-6 and TRBJ1-5; D may be TRBD1 (5 bases). The CDR3 length is 14 residues. Germline CDR1 and CDR2: MNHNY and SVGAGI (reference sequence). V was clipped by 2 bases and J by 0 bases, with 5 bases between them. CDR3 nucleotides: TGTGCCAGCAGTTACACAGGTAGCAATCAGCCCCAGCATTTT. The encoded protein is CASSYTGSNQPQHF.

The gene calls are TRBV11-2 and TRBJ2-2; 10 nucleotides align to TRBD2. V was pared by 1 base and J by 5 bases, with 10 bases of the junction left unmatched. The germline V gene encodes CDR1 SGHAT and CDR2 FQNNGV. CDR3 length: 18 residues. CDR3 sequence: CASSLGLAGAFGTGELFF. DNA for the CDR3: TGTGCCAGCAGCTTAGGGCTAGCGGGAGCTTTTGGGACCGGGGAGCTGTTTTTT.

The V gene is TRBV5-1, the J gene TRBJ2-5, with D perhaps matching TRBD2 (6 bases). Germline V gene data show CDR1 as SGHRS and CDR2 as YFSETQ. V dropped 7 bases and J dropped 4 bases, with 17 bases sitting between them. The CDR3 length is 14 residues. Here the CDR3 DNA reads TGCGCCAGCGGAGTTACTAGCCCAATAGAGACCCAGTACTTC. It codes for CASGVTSPIETQYF. The full variable domain, rest sourced from reference TRBV5-1 and TRBJ2-5, is KAGVTQTPRYLIKTRGQQVTLSCSPISGHRSVSWYQQTPGQGLQFLFEYFSETQRNKGNFPGRFSGRQFSNSRSEMNVSTLELGDSALYLCASGVTSPIETQYFGPGTRLLVL.

This chain connects TRBV11-2 to TRBJ2-2; 13 bases are a match to TRBD2. The CDR3 has 19 amino acids. Germline V gene data show CDR1 as SGHAT and CDR2 as FQNNGV. The V segment lost 3 bases and the J segment 3 bases; nucleotides outside the gene matches: 10. As DNA, the CDR3 is TGTGCCAGCAGCTTTATCGCCGGGACTAGCGGGATGTACACCGGGGAGCTGTTTTTT. This translates into CASSFIAGTSGMYTGELFF.

This chain joins TRBV5-1 and TRBJ2-2, with D hard to call. Germline loops: CDR1 SGHRS, CDR2 YFSETQ. This CDR3 is 16 amino acids long. Trimming removed 4 bases at V and 1 base at J, with 14 bases between. The CDR3: CASSVLATVNTGELFF. The CDR3 DNA sequence: TGCGCCAGCAGCGTATTAGCAACGGTGAACACCGGGGAGCTGTTTTTT.

The gene calls are TRBV19 and TRBJ2-2, with a possible D match to TRBD2 (7 bases). The CDR3 totals 16 residues. Germline lookup yields CDR1 LNHDA and CDR2 SQIVND (reference sequence). V lost 4 bases and J lost 6, with 18 bases in between. CDR3: CASSRGGQLASGELFF. In DNA, the CDR3 is TGTGCCAGTAGTAGGGGGGGACAATTAGCATCCGGGGAGCTGTTTTTT.

The chain links TRBV15 to TRBJ2-3; the match to TRBD1 covers 8 bases. Germline loops: CDR1 LNHNV, CDR2 YYDKDF (reference sequence). This CDR3 comprises 16 residues. J was trimmed by 2 bases and V by 1 base; bases with no gene match: 5. The CDR3 here is CATSRVGDRSTDTQYF. The CDR3 DNA is TGTGCCACCAGCAGAGTAGGGGACAGGTCCACAGATACGCAGTATTTT.